The rows below give T cell receptor beta chains drawn from one sample of a study of blood T cell repertoires in COVID-19. Data came from immunoSEQ multiplex PCR; TCRdb stores just in-frame clones and leaves some out. The sample holds roughly 150,000 clones, under 85% seen once. Sequenced material: peripheral blood. All receptors derive from a woman of 80 years or more with acute or convalescent COVID-19. Each CDR3 is given with its conserved first and last residue. A D gene is named only where the DNA matches it firmly. Rows give clone size only sometimes, using once, few, many, or a class for an expanded clone.

size	J	length	D	V	DNA	CDR3
-	TRBJ1-1	14	-	TRBV11-2	TGTGCCAGCAGCTTAAATACGGGAAACACTGAAGCTTTCTTT	CASSLNTGNTEAFF
-	TRBJ2-2	11	-	TRBV6-2/TRBV6-3	TGTGCCAGCAGTTATCGGGGGGAGCTGTTTTTT	CASSYRGELFF
-	TRBJ2-7	15	-	TRBV18	TGTGCCAGCTCTACCACCAGTAGCGGCGCCTACGAGCAGTACTTC	CASSTTSSGAYEQYF
-	TRBJ2-5	14	TRBD1	TRBV7-8	TGTGCCAGCAGCTTTCACAGGGGCCAAGAGACCCAGTACTTC	CASSFHRGQETQYF
-	TRBJ1-1	15	TRBD1	TRBV3-1/TRBV3-2	TGTGCCAGCAGTCGATCGGGACAGGGCTACACTGAAGCTTTCTTT	CASSRSGQGYTEAFF
once	TRBJ2-1	14	TRBD1	TRBV9	TGTGCCAGCAGTCCCGACAGGGCCTACAATGAGCAGTTCTTC	CASSPDRAYNEQFF
-	TRBJ1-1	15	-	TRBV18	TGTGCCAGCTCACCACCCACAGGGCCGAACACTGAAGCTTTCTTT	CASSPPTGPNTEAFF
-	TRBJ1-1	14	-	TRBV5-1	TGCGCCAGCCGATTGGACGGTAGGGGCACTGAAGCTTTCTTT	CASRLDGRGTEAFF
-	TRBJ2-1	17	TRBD2	TRBV12-5	TGTGCTAGTGGTTTGGGGGGGACTAGCGGGAACTACAATGAGCAGTTCTTC	CASGLGGTSGNYNEQFF
-	TRBJ2-5	11	-	TRBV24-1	TGTGCCACCAGTGACGGAGAGACCCAGTACTTC	CATSDGETQYF
-	TRBJ1-6	14	TRBD1	TRBV30	TGTGCCTGGAGTGCCGACAGGGGGAATTCACCCCTCCACTTT	CAWSADRGNSPLHF
-	TRBJ2-3	12	-	TRBV7-2	TGTGCCAGCAGCTTATCTATGGATACGCAGTATTTT	CASSLSMDTQYF
few	TRBJ2-5	17	TRBD2	TRBV6-1	TGTGCCAGCAGTGACGGGGGGAATCTAGTATCGCGGGAGACCCAGTACTTC	CASSDGGNLVSRETQYF
-	TRBJ2-2	17	TRBD1	TRBV27	TGTGCCAGCAGTTTATTTGGGACAGAGATTAACACCGGGGAGCTGTTTTTT	CASSLFGTEINTGELFF
-	TRBJ1-1	16	TRBD1	TRBV10-1	TGCGCCAGCAGTGAGCGAAGGGGGCGAATAGGAACTGAAGCTTTCTTT	CASSERRGRIGTEAFF
once	TRBJ1-1	14	-	TRBV6-5	TGTGCCAGCAGTTCCCGGACACCGAACACTGAAGCTTTCTTT	CASSSRTPNTEAFF
few	TRBJ2-7	15	TRBD2	TRBV3-1/TRBV3-2	TGTGCCAGCAGCCGACTTAGCGGGGGTCGTTGGGAGCAGTACTTC	CASSRLSGGRWEQYF
-	TRBJ1-4	16	TRBD1	TRBV2	TGTGCCAGCAGGCCGACAGGGGGTGCAACTAATGAAAAACTGTTTTTT	CASRPTGGATNEKLFF
once	TRBJ1-1	15	-	TRBV5-1	TGCGCCAGCAGCCCCCTGACAACCCTGAGCACTGAAGCTTTCTTT	CASSPLTTLSTEAFF
-	TRBJ2-7	17	-	TRBV21-1	TGTGCCAGCAGCAAAGCGTTCGGACAGGGGATGACCTACGAGCAGTACTTC	CASSKAFGQGMTYEQYF
-	TRBJ2-3	12	-	TRBV5-1	TGCGCCAGCATGAGTCGGGAGGATACGCAGTATTTT	CASMSREDTQYF
-	TRBJ2-3	15	-	TRBV6-5	TGTGCCAGCAGGACCAAAGGGAGGGGGACAGATACGCAGTATTTT	CASRTKGRGTDTQYF
-	TRBJ1-2	15	-	TRBV5-5	TGTGCCAGCAGCTTGGGACAAGCCTTTAACTATGGCTACACCTTC	CASSLGQAFNYGYTF
-	TRBJ2-1	15	TRBD2	TRBV6-1	TGTGCCAGCAGTGAAGCTGGACTAGAGTACAATGAGCAGTTCTTC	CASSEAGLEYNEQFF
-	TRBJ1-6	13	-	TRBV5-1	TGCGCCAGCACCCGCGGAGATAATTCACCCCTCCACTTT	CASTRGDNSPLHF
-	TRBJ2-5	16	TRBD1	TRBV7-3	TGTGCCAGCAGCTTAGGGGGGACAGGGAGCCAAGAGACCCAGTACTTC	CASSLGGTGSQETQYF
few	TRBJ1-6	19	-	TRBV28	TGTGCCAGCACCCCCCCCGGACAGAACTACCTACCCTATAATTCACCCCTCCACTTT	CASTPPGQNYLPYNSPLHF
-	TRBJ2-2	13	-	TRBV9	TGTGCCAGCAGCGTAGAGAGCACCGGGGAGCTGTTTTTT	CASSVESTGELFF
-	TRBJ2-5	14	-	TRBV2	TGTGCCAGCAGGGAGCGGGTTAAACAAGAGACCCAGTACTTC	CASRERVKQETQYF
-	TRBJ2-1	14	TRBD1	TRBV11-2	TGTGCCAGCAGGCGGACAGGAATCAACAATGAGCAGTTCTTC	CASRRTGINNEQFF
-	TRBJ1-1	13	-	TRBV9	TGTGCCAGCAGCGTAGCCGGTAGCACTGAAGCTTTCTTT	CASSVAGSTEAFF
-	TRBJ2-1	15	TRBD1	TRBV18	TGTGCCAGCTCAACGGGACAGGGGTCCTACAATGAGCAGTTCTTC	CASSTGQGSYNEQFF
-	TRBJ1-5	17	-	TRBV5-1	TGCGCCAGCAGCCCGGCGACAGGCCCTTATAGCAATCAGCCCCAGCATTTT	CASSPATGPYSNQPQHF
-	TRBJ1-1	14	-	TRBV18	TGTGCCAGCTCACCTCCGTGGGGGGGCACTGAAGCTTTCTTT	CASSPPWGGTEAFF
many	TRBJ1-5	17	TRBD1	TRBV19	TGTGCCAGTAGTAGACAGGGACAGGGTATGGGCAATCAGCCCCAGCATTTT	CASSRQGQGMGNQPQHF
-	TRBJ1-2	14	TRBD1	TRBV5-1	TGCGCCAGCAGCAGGGACAGCTCTAACTATGGCTACACCTTC	CASSRDSSNYGYTF
few	TRBJ2-3	14	-	TRBV15	TGTGCCACCAGCAGAGATACGAGGGCAGATACGCAGTATTTT	CATSRDTRADTQYF
-	TRBJ2-7	14	TRBD2	TRBV19	TGTGCCAGTAGTACAAGCGGGACCCGTTCCGAGCAGTACTTC	CASSTSGTRSEQYF
-	TRBJ1-1	13	TRBD1	TRBV18	TGTGCCAGCTCACCAGGGACAGGACGTGAAGCTTTCTTT	CASSPGTGREAFF
-	TRBJ2-7	12	-	TRBV30	TGTGCCTGGAGTGCTCAGGGATACGAGCAGTACTTC	CAWSAQGYEQYF
-	TRBJ1-3	14	-	TRBV11-2	TGTGCCAGCGACCCCCGGGATCGTAGAAACACCATATATTTT	CASDPRDRRNTIYF
-	TRBJ1-3	13	TRBD1	TRBV5-8	TGTGCCAGCAGCCTGACAGGGTTTCAGACCATATATTTT	CASSLTGFQTIYF
-	TRBJ2-6	11	-	TRBV24-1	TGTGCCACCAGTGATTTTGCGAACCTGACTTTC	CATSDFANLTF
-	TRBJ2-7	16	-	TRBV7-9	TGTGCCAGCAGCTCGCCCACCCGGGAGACGACCTACGAGCAGTACTTC	CASSSPTRETTYEQYF
-	TRBJ1-2	15	TRBD1	TRBV11-2	TGTGCCAGCAGCTTAGATTTTGCAGGGGGCTATGGCTACACCTTC	CASSLDFAGGYGYTF
-	TRBJ2-1	16	TRBD2	TRBV27	TGTGCCAGCAGTCCTGATAGCGGGGGAGCCTACAATGAGCAGTTCTTC	CASSPDSGGAYNEQFF
-	TRBJ1-1	13	TRBD1	TRBV29-1	TGCAGCGTTGGGCGGACAGGGTCCACTGAAGCTTTCTTT	CSVGRTGSTEAFF
-	TRBJ1-3	15	TRBD1	TRBV11-2	TGTGCCAGCAGCTTAGGGACAGGGCCTGGAAACACCATATATTTT	CASSLGTGPGNTIYF
few	TRBJ1-2	14	TRBD1	TRBV19	TGTGCCAGTAGTCCGGCGGGACAGAACTATGGCTACACCTTC	CASSPAGQNYGYTF
-	TRBJ2-1	13	TRBD1	TRBV29-1	TGCAGCGTCGCCCGGGACAGGGTGGGTGAGCAGTTCTTC	CSVARDRVGEQFF
few	TRBJ2-1	15	TRBD2	TRBV6-4	TGTGCCAGCAGGCTAGCGGGAGGGCCCGACAATGAGCAGTTCTTC	CASRLAGGPDNEQFF
-	TRBJ2-1	15	-	TRBV21-1	TGTGCCAGCAGCAAAGGGACTAGCGGGAGCTATGAGCAGTTCTTC	CASSKGTSGSYEQFF
-	TRBJ2-1	17	TRBD2	TRBV5-1	TGCGCCAGCAGCTTGGTCCCCCATGGCGGGAGCTACAATGAGCAGTTCTTC	CASSLVPHGGSYNEQFF
few	TRBJ1-5	14	TRBD1	TRBV5-1	TGCGCCAGCAGCTTTTCAGGGGGCGGTCAGCCCCAGCATTTT	CASSFSGGGQPQHF
-	TRBJ2-2	15	TRBD1	TRBV3-1/TRBV3-2	TGTGCCAGCAGCCACGGACAGGGGACTGGGGGGGAGCTGTTTTTT	CASSHGQGTGGELFF
-	TRBJ2-5	13	-	TRBV27	TGTGCCAGCAGTTTAACAGGGCCGGAGACCCAGTACTTC	CASSLTGPETQYF
-	TRBJ1-2	15	TRBD1	TRBV9	TGTGCCAGCAGCATTGGGACAGGAGTAAAGAATGGCTACACCTTC	CASSIGTGVKNGYTF
-	TRBJ1-2	11	-	TRBV12-3/TRBV12-4	TGTGCCAGCAGTTTGGGGCGGGGCTACACCTTC	CASSLGRGYTF
-	TRBJ2-1	15	TRBD2	TRBV6-4	TGTGCCAGCAGTGAGGCGGGAGGGACGTACAATGAGCAGTTCTTC	CASSEAGGTYNEQFF
-	TRBJ1-3	14	TRBD1	TRBV6-5	TGTGCCAGCAGTTCGACAGGGGCTGGAAACACCATATATTTT	CASSSTGAGNTIYF